The source of this T cell receptor (beta chain) is a study of T cells in tuberculosis (dated by TCRdb to between 2017 and 2018). Regarding the study in general: The study combined CD1B tetramers and high-throughput TCR immunosequencing to characterize T cells specific for the mycobacterial lipid antigen glucose monomycolate (GMM). Paper-wide results and their limitations: The stringent sort gate may have missed T cells binding the CD1B-GMM tetramer with low affinity.

From the cysteine up to the phenylalanine, the CDR3 has a length of 15 residues. Just CDR3 DNA is preserved here, 45 bases in frame from base 1. V lost 0 bases and J lost 2 bases; the stretch between them is 10 bases long. The germline V gene (reference sequence) sets CDR1 to SEHNR and CDR2 to FQNEAQ. TCR-alpha and TCR-beta chains were sequenced unpaired, so chain pairing information was not available. The immunoSEQ multiplex PCR assay was used to generate TCR libraries, with TCR-beta and/or TCR-alpha/delta assays applied to each sample. The amplified TCR libraries were sequenced on the Illumina high-throughput platform. From the authors' description of their analysis: Clustering and dimensionality reduction relied on pairwise TCRdist distances among GMM-specific receptors from T cells that were either sorted ex vivo or expanded in vitro. Sequence motifs defined by gene usage and CDR3 content were checked for enrichment by comparing tetramer-positive and tetramer-negative populations. This is the immuneACCESS table as TCRdb keeps it, with only in-frame sequences that have V and J called. A part of the clones is gone; compared with another copy, unresolved V genes explain less than half, and the rest is unexplained. That table supplies the V and J calls and clone size; D and trimming were determined from the DNA. The sample data list approximately 59,000 clones, and 88% of these were observed just once. Of the sample, 21% falls within the top ten clones.

Comments on this clone: Base qualities are missing; no much larger clone stands one base away. Other nucleotide sequences in the sample specify the same CDR3.

Thawed, overnight-rested PBMC were stained with GMM-loaded CD1B tetramer, a Live/Dead dye and anti-CD3, then sorted on a FACS Aria II. C32 glucose monomycolate purified from Rhodococcus equi was loaded onto CD1B tetramers. PBMC used for tetramer sorting had been depleted of CD14-expressing monocytes for a separate study before cryopreservation. From each donor, approximately 92,000 tetramer-negative cells were sorted and analyzed together with the tetramer-positive cells. Antigen-specific T cells were sorted from four healthy South African adults using GMM-loaded CD1B tetramers. The chain is assembled from TRBV7-9 and TRBJ1-1, with TRBD1 perhaps the D gene, on 6 matching bases. The sequenced sample was CD1b-GMM tetramer-negative cells sorted from PBMCs. The cell subset or site tag for this specimen amounts to: T cells not binding CD1B-GMM tetramer, sorted from same donor. The TCR was taken from an adult woman with latent tuberculosis. This receptor has the CDR3 CASSLAWGPNTEAFF. The sequenced DNA: TGTGCCAGCAGCTTAGCGTGGGGGCCAAACACTGAAGCTTTCTTT.